The entry below gives a single T cell receptor (beta chain) sequence along with its context. The target of this receptor is not known. The record has no base qualities; no much larger clone is one base away. The sample comes from a study of cytomegalovirus exposure and HLA in healthy donors (dated by TCRdb to about 2017). With regard to the full study: An earlier analysis of 550 to 700 of the donors reported 250 to 350 Gb of sequence data and 100 million to 140 million unique TCR beta sequences from 150 million to 200 million T cells. Approximately 300 gigabases of sequencing data and around 87 million unique TCR sequences were included in an early release covering 550 to 650 HLA-typed donors. Among the roughly 390 genotyped donors, 75% to 90% belonged to the genetic ancestry cluster associated with self-reported Caucasian donors. The study aimed to test whether cataloging public T cell receptors could reveal signatures of past pathogen exposure. The study profiled the T cell repertoires of around 700 subjects by immunosequencing and related them to cytomegalovirus serostatus. A separate validation cohort of about 110 different subjects was used in addition to the roughly 670-subject first cohort. The study combined high-throughput TCR immunosequencing, statistical association of individual TCRs with disease status, and machine learning to predict cytomegalovirus infection status. To study patterns of TCR occurrence, a later analysis re-analyzed previously published TCR beta repertoires from 550 to 800 donors and added high-resolution HLA genotyping. In the later analysis, no new phenotypic data were used to find candidate immune exposures; instead, reliance was placed on TCR beta sequences and their occurrence across donors. To decide whether each TCR beta V gene segment behaved as functional or pseudogenic, an earlier analysis of several hundred of the donors relied on high-throughput TCR beta sequencing. Donor age, sex, ethnicity and CMV serostatus were compiled alongside the repertoire data. A later genetic analysis took genome-wide SNP genotypes for about 55% of the 666 donors and used that subset as a discovery cohort. Every discovery cohort repertoire had been produced on one sequencing platform. Both class I and class II loci were covered by HLA typing, at four-digit resolution. The number of typed donors differed by locus: roughly 629-630 for A, B, C, DRB1 and DQB1; roughly 510 for DQA1; 606 for DPA1; and some 430 for DPB1. Roughly five DR-DQ haplotypes were treated as single units for association and clustering because of strong linkage in the cohort. Across some 400 genotyped donors of the cohort, an average of 235,054 unique TCR beta nucleotide sequences per donor were sequenced, and 15% to 20% of those sequences were non-productive.

The germline V gene sets CDR1 to SGHTA and CDR2 to FQGNSA. From its cysteine to its phenylalanine, the CDR3 spans 14 amino acids. The only DNA kept is the CDR3, 42 bases in frame from the first base. The junction shows trimming of 2 bases on V and 1 base on J, plus 8 bases between the germline ends. Paper-wide results and their limitations: The classifier was reported to diagnose cytomegalovirus status with high specificity and sensitivity in both the original cohort and the validation cohort. In a later analysis, most CMV-associated TCR beta chains were found to appear HLA-restricted, with HLA associations seemingly driven largely by CMV exposure. At a false discovery rate of 0.05, a later analysis linked roughly 17,000 TCR beta sequences to specific HLA alleles. Because some donors lacked HLA typing at each locus, the association tests relied only on the typed subset. In a later analysis, HLA-associated TCR beta chains showed more clonal expansion and lower generation probabilities than non-associated chains that were equally common. The sequencing pipeline was judged likely to have produced a cluster of highly shared sequence variants as a technical artifact. Strong co-occurrence of HLA alleles, especially DR and DQ, made assigning TCR associations to individual alleles difficult. Three of the identified cytomegalovirus-associated TCR beta chains were confirmed in vitro to be specific for cytomegalovirus antigens. In a later analysis, the rate of TCR association differed among HLA loci, with DRB1 alleles having the most associated TCRs and HLA-C alleles having the fewest. Linkage disequilibrium might explain the correlated functional status among segregating V segments, but an unknown experimental factor could not be excluded. Presence/absence analyses assumed roughly uniform sequencing depth across donors, an assumption that may not hold. Several of the top co-occurrence clusters appeared to be linked to parvovirus B19, influenza, CMV and Epstein-Barr virus, according to a later analysis. Most TCR sequences were seen in very few donors, while some public TCRs were found in many individuals. In an earlier analysis of 450 to 750 of the donors, most TCR beta V segments appeared in productive rearrangements about 90% or about 30% of the time, broadly matching IMGT annotations. Immune exposure information for the cohort was limited to CMV serostatus. Some IMGT-functional V segments, including TRBV6-2 and TRBV6-3, could not be distinguished by the 87-base-pair reads and were therefore excluded. In the study, some 160 TCR beta chains were listed as associated with cytomegalovirus. The authors suggested that the approach could potentially be extended to other disease states and immunological phenotypes. A further reported finding was that TCR beta sequences accurately predicted the HLA-A and HLA-B alleles for most subjects in the first cohort. Compared with the 666-donor mean, donors in an Asian-associated ancestry cluster had fewer N-insertions in productive TCRs, according to a later genetic analysis. In this cohort, only TCR beta chains were sequenced, and detectable features were limited by the absence of alpha or paired-chain data. In a later genetic analysis, a missense DCLRE1C variant was associated with V-gene and J-gene trimming of TCR beta chains, and the association was replicated in an independent cohort. Because counts were too low, more than 15 rarely observed V segments, including chromosome 9 orphons, were excluded from the earlier analysis of about 500 of the donors.

In total, more than 500 healthy bone marrow donors made up the cohort. All cohort members were sampled while nominally healthy, although unrecorded immune exposures were likely present. The donor tested CMV seronegative and was one of the 352 seronegative cohort members. A peripheral blood sample was collected from each donor, and TCR beta sequencing was performed on peripheral blood mononuclear cells. Genomic DNA extraction from the blood cell samples was performed with the Qiagen DNeasy Blood Extraction Kit. Libraries came from the immunoSEQ multiplex PCR assay. For the multiplex PCR, a mixture combining 60 forward primers for TCR Vbeta segments and 13 reverse primers for TCR Jbeta segments was used. The CDR3 region of rearranged TCR beta genes was amplified from genomic DNA by a multiplex PCR assay. On the Illumina HiSeq System, the amplified TCR beta libraries were sequenced as 87-base-pair reads. For the original study's pipeline: A later analysis tallied some 79 million unique TCR beta chains across the 610 or so repertoires, and around 12 million of those chains were shared by two or more donors. To remove PCR and sequencing errors, raw reads were error-corrected and collapsed into unique sequences using a nearest-neighbor algorithm that merged closely related sequences. V, D and J gene segments were assigned by aligning CDR3 sequences to IMGT reference sequences. For a sequence to be retained, at least a six-nucleotide match to both a V gene segment and a J gene segment was required. Rearrangements were called productive when the CDR3 lacked stop codons and stayed in frame with V and J; all others were non-productive. Following IMGT convention, CDR3 was defined as the stretch from the second conserved V-encoded cysteine to the conserved J-encoded phenylalanine. The earlier analysis of about 620 of the donors excluded sequences that lacked an unambiguous match to a single V gene segment. In an earlier analysis of some 590 of the donors, V segments were called functional above 56.7% productive rearrangements and were called segregating when the between-donor standard deviation exceeded 5%. A statistical classification framework was built to diagnose cytomegalovirus status from the catalog of TCR beta chain sequences. A later analysis assigned V and J genes by comparing TCR nucleotide sequences with IMGT/GENE-DB human TR gene sequences. Using the TCRdist pipeline, a later analysis assigned CDR3 sequences along with most-parsimonious VDJ recombination scenarios. In a later analysis, each TCR beta chain was defined by its CDR3 amino acid sequence together with its V-gene family, and reads lacking a unique V-gene family were excluded. As a way to deal with suspected cross-contamination and a sequencing artifact, a later analysis dropped over 550 nucleotide sequences that were highly shared and had low generation probability. A later analysis calculated a clonal expansion index for each public chain from normalized within-repertoire ranks of inferred template counts. In a later analysis, generation probabilities were computed using a VDJ recombination model fitted to out-of-frame rearrangements, and the results were checked against IGoR. In a later analysis, hypergeometric tests were used to score TCR-TCR, TCR-HLA and TCR-CMV co-occurrence, with a repertoire-size bias correction applied to TCR pairs. In a later analysis, false discovery rates were estimated by permuting HLA or CMV assignments 20 times. In a later analysis, co-occurring TCRs were grouped using DBSCAN, with TCRdist sequence similarity added in when clustering inside HLA-allele-positive subsets. Co-occurrence clustering excluded repertoires with fewer than 30,000 or more than 120,000 public chains, plus five with anomalous nucleotide sharing. Imported from immuneACCESS, the table was reduced by TCRdb to in-frame sequences with V and J called. These copies leave out some clones; in studies compared against another copy, an unresolved V gene accounts for under half, and the cause of the remainder is not known. From that table come the V and J calls and clone size; the DNA was used to work out D and trimming. The sample profile shows more than 110,000 clones; roughly 10% of them were found once. Clones ranked in the top ten supply approximately 1.7% of the sample.

The V and J genes are TRBV7-2 and TRBJ1-1, with no reliable assignment of the D segment. The sample was PBMCs. This receptor was obtained from a man between 50 and 59 years old in good health and CMV-seronegative. Read as DNA, the sequence is TGTGCCAGCAGCTTACGGGTAGGGAACACTGAAGCTTTCTTT. Its translation is CASSLRVGNTEAFF. The full variable domain, with segments outside the CDR3 supplied by the reference TRBV7-2 and TRBJ1-1 proteins, appears as GAGVSQSPSNKVTEKGKDVELRCDPISGHTALYWYRQSLGQGLEFLIYFQGNSAPDKSGLPSDRFSAERTGGSVSTLTIQRTQQEDSAVYLCASSLRVGNTEAFFGQGTRLTVV.